Shown below are 31 T cell receptor beta chains from a single sample sequenced in a study of shared clonotypes between healthy human individuals. Repertoires were generated with immunoSEQ multiplex PCR, while TCRdb's copy carries only in-frame clones and drops some. Of roughly 2.5 million clones in the sample, around 90% were seen once. Sequencing used naive CD4+ T cells sorted from blood. Described subset: CD45RA+ positively selected. The receptors were gathered from a man aged 18 to 29 in good health.

This chain joins TRBV6-5 and TRBJ2-7; 9 positions match TRBD2. V was pared by 5 bases and J by 7 bases, with 9 bases of the junction left unmatched. The CDR3 totals 14 residues. CDR1 and CDR2 from the germline V gene are MNHEY and SVGAGI. The CDR3 loop is CASSVAGVMGEQYF. CDR3 nucleotides: TGTGCCAGCAGTGTAGCGGGAGTAATGGGAGAGCAGTACTTC.

This rearrangement joins TRBV19 to TRBJ1-5; D ambiguous. Per the germline V gene, CDR1 is LNHDA and CDR2 is SQIVND (reference sequence). This CDR3 is 12 amino acids long. V shed 5 bases and J shed 16 bases, with 18 bases lying between them. DNA for the CDR3: TGTGCCAGTAGTGGTGGGATGGGCATTAAACATTTT. Translating gives CASSGGMGIKHF.

In DNA, the CDR3 is TGTGCCAGCAGTGGGCGTCGCTATGAAAAACTGTTTTTT. This translates into CASSGRRYEKLFF. The V and J genes are TRBV6-5 and TRBJ1-4; D ambiguous. The length of the CDR3 is 13 residues. The germline V gene has CDR1 MNHEY and CDR2 SVGAGI. With 5 bases removed from V and 6 bases from J, the gap between germline ends came to 10 bases.

The chain recombines TRBV30 with TRBJ2-5, with 11 bases matching TRBD2. Judging by the DNA end, TRBJ2-7 fits better; the J call may be wrong. Germline CDR1 and CDR2: GTSNPN and SVGIG (reference sequence). The CDR3 length is 15 residues. The CDR3 is CAWSLAGGSSYEQYF. The CDR3 DNA reads TGTGCCTGGAGTCTAGCGGGAGGTTCCTCCTACGAGCAGTACTTC.

A single count supports this clone. The chain's CDR3 is CASRRAGGPNNEQFF. In nucleotides, the CDR3 is TGTGCCAGCAGGAGGGCCGGAGGGCCCAACAATGAGCAGTTCTTC. The chain is built from TRBV28 and TRBJ2-1; possibly TRBD2 for D (6 bases). The germline V gene encodes CDR1 MDHEN and CDR2 SYDVKM. The length of the CDR3 is 15 residues. V was cut by 6 bases and J by 5 bases, with 17 bases left in between.

J is TRBJ2-5 and V is TRBV18; D unresolved. CDR1 KGHSH and CDR2 LQKENI come from the germline V gene. CDR3 size: 15 residues. Trimming took 3 bases from V and 0 from J, leaving 11 bases between them. CDR3 nucleotides: TGTGCCAGCTCACCCAGTACAGCCTACCAAGAGACCCAGTACTTC. Translating gives CASSPSTAYQETQYF.

This clone was observed a single time. The V and J genes are TRBV10-3 and TRBJ2-1, with a possible D match to TRBD2 (6 bases). The V end was cut by 3 bases, the J end by 7 bases, with 13 bases between. CDR3 length: 14 residues. Germline lookup yields CDR1 ENHRY and CDR2 SYGVKD. CDR3 loop: CAISERTGGNEQFF. CDR3 bases: TGTGCCATCAGTGAACGGACCGGGGGTAATGAGCAGTTCTTC.

V and J are TRBV6-5 and TRBJ1-2; a weak D match, TRBD1 (5 bases). The length of the CDR3 is 13 residues. The V gene lost 5 bases and the J gene lost 4 bases, with 11 bases spanning the gap. The germline gives CDR1 MNHEY, CDR2 SVGAGI. The CDR3 reads CASSRRQSYGYTF. CDR3 DNA: TGTGCCAGCAGTCGCCGACAGAGCTATGGCTACACCTTC.

The chain joins TRBV5-1 to TRBJ2-7; D remains unclear. Trimming took off 0 bases at V and 4 bases at J, with 11 bases between the two ends. The CDR3 totals 14 residues. CDR1 is SGHRS, CDR2 YFSETQ, per germline. As DNA, the CDR3 is TGCGCCAGCAGCTTGGTGGTCGGCCAGTACGAGCAGTACTTC. Amino acid sequence: CASSLVVGQYEQYF. The entire variable domain, with the rest obtained from reference TRBV5-1 and TRBJ2-7, is as follows: KAGVTQTPRYLIKTRGQQVTLSCSPISGHRSVSWYQQTPGQGLQFLFEYFSETQRNKGNFPGRFSGRQFSNSRSEMNVSTLELGDSALYLCASSLVVGQYEQYFGPGTRLTVT.

V gene TRBV15 combines with J gene TRBJ1-6, with 7 bases that match TRBD1. The CDR3 contains 16 residues. From germline, CDR1 is LNHNV and CDR2 YYDKDF (reference sequence). V lost 4 bases, J lost 0 bases, and 3 bases stayed unmatched. The CDR3 DNA sequence: TGTGCCACCAGCATTGGGGACAGCTCCTATAATTCACCCCTCCACTTT. It translates to CATSIGDSSYNSPLHF.

The chain is built from TRBV19 and TRBJ1-5; 9 bases fit TRBD1. This CDR3 has 16 residues. Germline V gene sequence: CDR1 LNHDA, CDR2 SQIVND (reference sequence). Trimming removed 6 bases from V and 4 bases from J; junction bases left unmatched: 10. The CDR3: CASRVDGQGKNQPQHF. The CDR3 nucleotides are TGTGCCAGTAGAGTCGACGGACAGGGGAAAAATCAGCCCCAGCATTTT. Combining the CDR3 with reference TRBV19 and TRBJ1-5 gives the whole variable domain DGGITQSPKYLFRKEGQNVTLSCEQNLNHDAMYWYRQDPGQGLRLIYYSQIVNDFQKGDIAEGYSVSREKKESFPLTVTSAQKNPTAFYLCASRVDGQGKNQPQHFGDGTRLSIL.

V and J are TRBV7-9 and TRBJ2-7; the D gene is possibly TRBD1 (6 bases). The CDR3 length is 13 residues. Germline values: CDR1 SEHNR, CDR2 FQNEAQ (reference sequence). V was clipped by 3 bases and J by 3 bases, with 9 bases between them. CDR3 in amino acids: CASSLQGHYEQYF. In DNA, the CDR3 is TGTGCCAGCAGCTTGCAGGGACACTACGAGCAGTACTTC.

The chain employs TRBV2 and TRBJ2-1; D may be TRBD1 or TRBD2 (5 bases each). Trimming removed 5 bases from V and 5 bases from J, with 19 bases in between. The V gene's germline CDR1 is SNHLY and CDR2 FYNNEI. The CDR3 sequence is 16 residues long. The CDR3 protein is CASSPLPGKGNNEQFF. CDR3 DNA sequence: TGTGCCAGCAGTCCCCTCCCGGGGAAGGGGAACAATGAGCAGTTCTTC.

The chain employs TRBV19 and TRBJ1-6, with a weak D call TRBD1 (5 bases). The germline V and J ends were trimmed by 5 bases and 2 bases, with 10 bases remaining between them. This CDR3 contains 15 residues. CDR1 LNHDA and CDR2 SQIVND come from the germline V gene (reference sequence). In nucleotides, the CDR3 is TGTGCCAGTAGTCCCGGGGCCACCTATAATTCACCCCTCCACTTT. Translated, it gives CASSPGATYNSPLHF. The full variable domain, in which reference TRBV19 and TRBJ1-6 provide the parts outside the CDR3, is DGGITQSPKYLFRKEGQNVTLSCEQNLNHDAMYWYRQDPGQGLRLIYYSQIVNDFQKGDIAEGYSVSREKKESFPLTVTSAQKNPTAFYLCASSPGATYNSPLHFGNGTRLTVT.

The J gene is TRBJ2-7, the V gene TRBV23-1, with D perhaps matching TRBD1 (5 bases). TRBV23-1 is annotated as an ORF whose role is uncertain. V was clipped by 3 bases and J by 2 bases, with 11 bases between them. The CDR3 spans 14 residues. The CDR3 spells CASSHGQGPYEQYF. The CDR3, as DNA: TGCGCCAGCAGTCATGGGCAGGGTCCCTACGAGCAGTACTTC.

The chain joins TRBV5-1 to TRBJ1-3; D is undetermined. CDR1 is SGHRS and CDR2 is YFSETQ in the germline V gene. This CDR3 comprises 14 residues. The V end was cut by 4 bases, the J end by 0 bases, with 8 bases between. The CDR3 protein is CASSPTYSGNTIYF. For the CDR3, the DNA is TGCGCCAGCAGCCCGACATACTCTGGAAACACCATATATTTT.

The chain recombines TRBV19 with TRBJ2-2, with 8 positions matching TRBD1. Germline V gene sequence: CDR1 LNHDA, CDR2 SQIVND (reference sequence). There are 14 residues in the CDR3. Germline trimming cut 7 bases from V and 5 bases from J; bases unmatched to any gene: 6. CDR3 in DNA: TGTGCCAGTATTCGGACAGGGCCGACCGGGGAGCTGTTTTTT. As protein: CASIRTGPTGELFF.

CDR3 nucleotides: TGTGCCAGCAGCTACCTAGCGGGGGTGAGCAATGAGCAGTTCTTC. It translates to CASSYLAGVSNEQFF. The chain carries TRBV7-9 and TRBJ2-1; 10 nucleotides agree with TRBD2. CDR1 is SEHNR, CDR2 FQNEAQ, per germline (reference sequence). V was clipped by 4 bases and J by 6 bases; unmatched bases: 6. This CDR3 has 15 amino acids.

The rearrangement links TRBV5-4 to TRBJ2-3, with a tentative D call TRBD2 (6 bases). Deletions cut 4 bases from V and 0 bases from J, with 12 bases between. CDR1 is SGHNT and CDR2 is YYREEE in the germline V gene (reference sequence). This CDR3 has 15 residues. The CDR3 sequence: CASSNLASSTDTQYF. Written as DNA, the CDR3 is TGTGCCAGCAGCAACCTAGCGTCTAGCACAGATACGCAGTATTTT.

This rearrangement joins TRBV5-1 to TRBJ2-3; 10 bases fit TRBD2. The ends lost 4 bases at V and 1 base at J; junction bases unmatched: 9. This CDR3 is built from 17 residues. Looked up from germline, CDR1 is SGHRS and CDR2 is YFSETQ. Written as DNA, the CDR3 is TGCGCCAGCAGCGATCCTAAAGGGACTAGCGGCACAGATACGCAGTATTTT. Protein product: CASSDPKGTSGTDTQYF. The variable domain in full, with the rest retrieved from reference TRBV5-1 and TRBJ2-3, is KAGVTQTPRYLIKTRGQQVTLSCSPISGHRSVSWYQQTPGQGLQFLFEYFSETQRNKGNFPGRFSGRQFSNSRSEMNVSTLELGDSALYLCASSDPKGTSGTDTQYFGPGTRLTVL.

This chain uses TRBV6-6 with TRBJ2-6; D uncertain. The germline gives CDR1 MNHNY, CDR2 SVGAGI (reference sequence). The CDR3 is made up of 16 amino acids. Deletions cut 6 bases from V and 4 bases from J, with 16 bases between. CDR3: CASSLTHSWGANVLTF. The CDR3 DNA follows: TGTGCCAGCAGCCTAACCCACTCCTGGGGGGCCAACGTCCTGACTTTC.

V is TRBV2 and J is TRBJ1-3; D gene uncertain. Germline V gives CDR1 SNHLY, CDR2 FYNNEI. The CDR3 length is 14 residues. V was shortened by 4 bases and J by 0 bases, with 7 bases between the two germline ends. This CDR3 reads CASSGMASGNTIYF. The CDR3 coding sequence is TGTGCCAGCAGTGGTATGGCCTCTGGAAACACCATATATTTT.

The chain is built from TRBV28 and TRBJ1-2, with D possibly being TRBD1 (5 bases). CDR3 length equals 13 residues. The V and J ends lost 11 bases and 0 bases respectively, with 13 bases between them. Germline V lookup: CDR1 MDHEN, CDR2 SYDVKM. CDR3 region: CAAGGLPNYGYTF. CDR3 nucleotides: TGTGCCGCCGGGGGTCTCCCTAACTATGGCTACACCTTC.

This chain links TRBV19 with TRBJ1-1, with D unclear. V was cut by 4 bases and J by 6 bases, with 12 bases left in between. This CDR3 has 13 amino acids. Germline V gene sequence: CDR1 LNHDA, CDR2 SQIVND (reference sequence). The DNA of the CDR3 is TGTGCCAGTAGTAAGTCAGGCTCACCTGAAGCTTTCTTT. It yields the protein CASSKSGSPEAFF.

The chain joins TRBV29-1 to TRBJ1-4; no reliable D call. CDR1 and CDR2 from the germline V gene are SQVTM and ANQGSEA. Deletions cut 7 bases from V and 0 bases from J, with 9 bases between. This CDR3 spans 13 amino acids. The DNA of the CDR3 is TGCAGCGCCAGTCATGCAACTAATGAAAAACTGTTTTTT. It codes for CSASHATNEKLFF.

The rearrangement links TRBV5-5 to TRBJ2-1, with 9 bases that match TRBD2. The germline V gene encodes CDR1 SGHKS and CDR2 YYEKEE (reference sequence). The V and J ends lost 4 bases and 7 bases, in that order; junction bases with no gene match: 9. This CDR3 is 15 amino acids long. The CDR3 spells CASSPTGTSSNEQFF. CDR3 nucleotide sequence: TGTGCCAGCAGCCCGACCGGGACTAGCTCTAATGAGCAGTTCTTC.

This clone has a single count. DNA for the CDR3: TGTGCCGGGCTAGCGGGGGAGAACACCGGGGAGCTGTTTTTT. This gives the protein CAGLAGENTGELFF. The genes are TRBV2 and TRBJ2-2, with TRBD2 matching 10 bases. V shed 11 bases and J 1 base; nucleotides not matched to a gene: 4. Germline V gives CDR1 SNHLY, CDR2 FYNNEI. This CDR3 has 14 amino acids.

The chain uses TRBV6-6 and TRBJ2-2; weak D call: TRBD1 (6 bases). The V gene lost 4 bases and the J gene lost 7 bases, with 16 bases spanning the gap. Germline CDR1 MNHNY, CDR2 SVGAGI (reference sequence). The CDR3 contains 15 residues. CDR3 nucleotide sequence: TGTGCCAGCAGTTTGCAGGGGTCGGAGGTCGGGGAGCTGTTTTTT. Its protein is CASSLQGSEVGELFF.

The V and J genes are TRBV7-9 and TRBJ2-5, with D possibly being TRBD2 (7 bases). Germline V gene lookup returns CDR1 SEHNR and CDR2 FQNEAQ (reference sequence). This CDR3 contains 17 residues. V lost 1 base to trimming and J lost 1 base, with 16 bases between them. The CDR3 DNA reads as TGTGCCAGCAGCTTAGGAGTAGGACTAGGGGGCCAAGAGACCCAGTACTTC. Its protein product is CASSLGVGLGGQETQYF.

About this clone: This same CDR3 is encoded by further DNA sequences in the sample. The chain employs TRBV20-1 and TRBJ1-1; a weak D match, TRBD1 (5 bases). CDR1 is DFQATT, CDR2 SNEGSKA, per germline (reference sequence). There are 11 residues in the CDR3. V was shortened by 6 bases and J by 1 base, with 6 bases between the two germline ends. The DNA for the CDR3 is TGCAGTGCAGGGGCGAACACTGAAGCTTTCTTT. This sequence encodes CSAGANTEAFF.

The chain links TRBV7-9 to TRBJ1-5; D remains unclear. Germline V gene data show CDR1 as SEHNR and CDR2 as FQNEAQ (reference sequence). Trimming shortened V by 1 base and J by 3 bases, and 4 bases separated the two germline ends. This CDR3 region has 13 residues. The CDR3 DNA sequence: TGTGCCAGCAGCTTAGTGGACAATCAGCCCCAGCATTTT. Translated: CASSLVDNQPQHF.